This TCR beta chain was recovered during a study of ipilimumab plus nivolumab after autologous stem cell transplantation. Libraries were prepared by immunoSEQ multiplex PCR; TCRdb keeps only in-frame clonotypes and omits some of them. The sample has around 21,000 clones; 75% to 85% are singletons. About this clone itself: Its cognate antigen is unknown.

Germline CDR1 and CDR2: MDHEN and SYDVKM. The V and J ends lost 2 bases and 6 bases respectively, with 5 bases between them. The CDR3 length is 11 residues. Checkpoint therapy with ipilimumab 1 mg/kg began 14 to 28 days after transplant. Regarding the study as a whole: TCR repertoire, Treg phenotype and gut microbiota reportedly support more study of this approach.

The sequence derives from a male donor with diffuse large B-cell lymphoma. This chain joins TRBV28 and TRBJ2-7; no clear D gene. Sequenced here: PBMCs, sampled in a trial of ipilimumab plus nivolumab as post-transplant consolidation. DNA for the CDR3: TGTGCCAGCAGTTTAACTTCCGAGCAGTACTTC. Protein product: CASSLTSEQYF.